These 13 T cell receptor beta chains came from one sample sequenced in a study of blood T cell repertoires in COVID-19. Only in-frame clones appear in the TCRdb table, and some are missing; sequencing was by immunoSEQ multiplex PCR. Counted here are a few hundred thousand clones, 75% to 90% occurring once; the ten biggest clones make up roughly 4.9%. Sequencing was done on a sample of peripheral blood. Receptors originate from a human donor in a cohort sampled during active COVID-19.

The chain carries TRBV5-1 and TRBJ2-7; maybe TRBD1 (5 bases). Trimming stripped 4 bases from V and 2 bases from J, with 16 bases between. CDR1 is SGHRS, CDR2 YFSETQ, per germline. CDR3 length equals 15 residues. The CDR3 DNA reads as TGCGCCAGCAGCGACGCCCTGGGGCCCACCTACGAGCAGTACTTC. Its translation: CASSDALGPTYEQYF. Supplemented by reference TRBV5-1 and TRBJ2-7, the full variable domain reads KAGVTQTPRYLIKTRGQQVTLSCSPISGHRSVSWYQQTPGQGLQFLFEYFSETQRNKGNFPGRFSGRQFSNSRSEMNVSTLELGDSALYLCASSDALGPTYEQYFGPGTRLTVT.

J is TRBJ1-2 and V is TRBV30; D is unresolved. The germline V and J ends were trimmed by 1 base and 4 bases, with 4 bases remaining between them. The CDR3 spans 11 residues. The germline V gene encodes CDR1 GTSNPN and CDR2 SVGIG (reference sequence). CDR3 sequence reads: CAWSDIYGYTF. The CDR3 DNA follows: TGTGCCTGGAGTGATATCTATGGCTACACCTTC. The whole variable domain, remainder taken from reference TRBV30 and TRBJ1-2, is SQTIHQWPATLVQPVGSPLSLECTVEGTSNPNLYWYRQAAGRGLQLLFYSVGIGQISSEVPQNLSASRPQDRQFILSSKKLLLSDSGFYLCAWSDIYGYTFGSGTRLTVV.

The rearrangement links TRBV15 to TRBJ1-4; D not certain. This CDR3 contains 18 residues. V dropped 5 bases and J dropped 0 bases, with 19 bases sitting between them. Per the germline V gene, CDR1 is LNHNV and CDR2 is YYDKDF (reference sequence). The DNA for the CDR3 is TGTGCCACCAGCGCAAATGGTACAGTCTTTGCAACTAATGAAAAACTGTTTTTT. It translates to CATSANGTVFATNEKLFF.

This clone was counted only a few times. The chain recombines TRBV9 with TRBJ1-1; TRBD1 matches at 8 bases. J was trimmed by 9 bases and V by 4 bases; bases with no gene match: 11. Germline V lookup: CDR1 SGDLS, CDR2 YYNGEE. The CDR3 is 14 residues long. CDR3 bases: TGTGCCAGCAGCTTCGGACAGGGCCTGACTAAAGCTTTCTTT. Encoded protein: CASSFGQGLTKAFF.

The CDR3, as DNA: TGTGCCACTGGGCAGGTCGCCTACGAGCAGTACTTC. Translation gives CATGQVAYEQYF. The genes are TRBV25-1 and TRBJ2-7; no firm D call. There are 12 residues in the CDR3. The germline gives CDR1 MGHDK, CDR2 SYGVNS. V was clipped by 10 bases and J by 2 bases, with 12 bases between them.

This chain links TRBV4-1 with TRBJ1-6; TRBD1 matches at 7 bases. The ends lost 5 bases at V and 7 bases at J; junction bases unmatched: 8. Germline loops: CDR1 MGHRA, CDR2 YSYEKL. The CDR3 has 15 amino acids. DNA for the CDR3: TGCGCCAGCAGCACCGCGACAGGGAGAAATTCACCCCTCCACTTT. Protein product: CASSTATGRNSPLHF.

Only a few counts were recorded for this clone. CDR3 region: CAWSRPGTSGRRNEQFF. CDR3 bases: TGTGCCTGGAGTCGACCGGGGACTAGCGGGAGACGCAATGAGCAGTTCTTC. The V gene is TRBV30, the J gene TRBJ2-1; 14 bases match TRBD2. Looked up from germline, CDR1 is GTSNPN and CDR2 is SVGIG (reference sequence). The length of the CDR3 is 17 residues. Trimming took 2 bases from V and 6 from J; bases not matched to a gene: 9.

The rearrangement links TRBV5-1 to TRBJ1-2, with TRBD1 identical over 9 bases. The CDR3 covers 16 residues. Germline assignment: CDR1 SGHRS and CDR2 YFSETQ. Germline trimming cut 2 bases from V and 0 bases from J; bases unmatched to any gene: 5. The CDR3 DNA follows: TGCGCCAGCAGCTTCGGGACAGGGATGACTAACTATGGCTACACCTTC. Amino acid sequence: CASSFGTGMTNYGYTF. The entire variable domain, with the rest obtained from reference TRBV5-1 and TRBJ1-2, is as follows: KAGVTQTPRYLIKTRGQQVTLSCSPISGHRSVSWYQQTPGQGLQFLFEYFSETQRNKGNFPGRFSGRQFSNSRSEMNVSTLELGDSALYLCASSFGTGMTNYGYTFGSGTRLTVV.

The genes are TRBV18 and TRBJ1-2; D gene unclear. The V gene's germline CDR1 is KGHSH and CDR2 LQKENI. V lost 3 bases, J lost 8 bases, and 7 bases lay in between. CDR3 length: 11 amino acids. The CDR3 nucleotides read TGTGCCAGCTCACCGAAGAGCGGCTACACCTTC. This codes for CASSPKSGYTF.

The rearrangement links TRBV28 to TRBJ1-2, with 8 nucleotides matching TRBD1. CDR3 length equals 15 residues. Per germline, CDR1 MDHEN and CDR2 SYDVKM. V lost 7 bases, J lost 4 bases, and 11 bases stayed unmatched. The CDR3 DNA reads TGTGCCAGCAATGATTCCGGACAGGGAAGCTATGGCTACACCTTC. It codes for CASNDSGQGSYGYTF.

The chain couples TRBV27 to TRBJ1-1, with D unclear. V was clipped by 4 bases and J by 0 bases, with 9 bases between them. CDR3 size: 14 residues. Germline V gives CDR1 MNHEY, CDR2 SMNVEV (reference sequence). CDR3 region: CASSSSPMNTEAFF. The DNA of the CDR3 is TGTGCCAGCAGTTCAAGTCCTATGAACACTGAAGCTTTCTTT.

This clone was counted a single time. The rearrangement links TRBV4-1 to TRBJ1-3, with D possibly TRBD1 on 6 matching bases. The germline CDR1 and CDR2 sequences are MGHRA and YSYEKL. The CDR3 length is 16 residues. Trimming took 4 bases from V and 5 from J, leaving 18 bases between them. The CDR3 here is CASSLYEAGERNTIYF. CDR3 nucleotide sequence: TGCGCCAGCAGCCTGTACGAGGCAGGGGAGAGAAACACCATATATTTT.

The chain carries TRBV19 and TRBJ2-1; the match to TRBD2 covers 11 bases. CDR1 is LNHDA, CDR2 SQIVND, per germline (reference sequence). This CDR3 is built from 16 residues. V shed 5 bases and J 7 bases; nucleotides not matched to a gene: 10. CDR3 DNA sequence: TGTGCCAGTAGTCCCCCACTAGCGGGAGTTTCTAATGAGCAGTTCTTC. Translation gives CASSPPLAGVSNEQFF.